This TCR beta chain is from a study of T cell responses to AZD1222 COVID-19 vaccine. Study-wide findings and caveats: Samples come after the peak T cell response, not at day 14.

Looked up from germline, CDR1 is MNHEY and CDR2 is SVGEGT. The CDR3 is made up of 13 amino acids. V lost 5 bases and J lost 0, with 7 bases in between. Comments on this clone: Its antigen is unidentified.

Generated by immunoSEQ multiplex PCR, the TCRdb table keeps only in-frame clones and is missing some. The sample includes under 300,000 clones, 93% of them seen just once. The chain combines TRBV6-2 or TRBV6-3 with TRBJ1-1; D is unresolved. This TCR was sampled from an adult in good health. The specimen comprised peripheral blood, sampled on day 0 of AZD1222 vaccination. CDR3 in amino acids: CASSRTVNTEAFF. Written as DNA, the CDR3 is TGTGCCAGCAGTCGAACCGTGAACACTGAAGCTTTCTTT.